This is a list of T cell receptor beta chains from one sample in a study of shared clonotypes between healthy human individuals. Assay used: immunoSEQ multiplex PCR; TCRdb lists only in-frame clones, some missing. The sample yields some 2.4 million clones, roughly 93% seen once. Sample: naive CD4+ T cells from PBMCs. The receptors derive from a man aged 18 to 30 in good health. Some clones in this sample may be carry-over from other donors' samples. Both conserved end residues are part of each CDR3. The D gene is left open where the match is weak. Part of the rows lack a size; the others show once, few, many or a class for expanded clones.

v_call	d_call	clone_size	j_call	cdr3_aa	cdr3_nt
TRBV7-2	TRBD2	NA	TRBJ2-3	CASSIRTSGLTDTQYF	TGTGCCAGCAGCATCCGGACTAGCGGGCTCACAGATACGCAGTATTTT
TRBV28	NA	NA	TRBJ1-2	CASSSLQGTYGHTF	TGTGCCAGCAGTAGCCTTCAGGGAACCTATGGCCACACCTTC
TRBV7-3	NA	NA	TRBJ2-2	CASSSSPGNTGELFF	TGTGCCAGCAGCTCCAGCCCGGGGAACACCGGGGAGCTGTTTTTT
TRBV6-6	NA	NA	TRBJ1-4	CASSYSGRVDEKLFF	TGTGCCAGCAGTTACTCGGGCAGGGTGGATGAAAAACTGTTTTTT
TRBV28	NA	NA	TRBJ1-2	CASTFLGSRSLSGYTF	TGTGCCAGCACCTTCTTGGGGTCGAGGTCTTTATCTGGCTACACCTTC
TRBV5-1	NA	NA	TRBJ2-2	CASKRPSLNTGELFF	TGCGCCAGCAAGAGACCGAGCCTTAACACCGGGGAGCTGTTTTTT
TRBV27	TRBD1	NA	TRBJ2-7	CASSLFGTGGYEQYF	TGTGCCAGCAGTTTATTTGGGACAGGGGGTTACGAGCAGTACTTC
TRBV6-6	TRBD1	NA	TRBJ2-7	CASSYDQGAPYEQYF	TGTGCCAGCAGTTACGATCAGGGGGCCCCCTACGAGCAGTACTTC
TRBV7-2	TRBD1	NA	TRBJ2-4	CASSLVGQGCPYF	TGTGCCAGCAGCTTAGTGGGACAGGGTTGTCCGTACTTC
TRBV6-5	NA	NA	TRBJ2-5	CASRKAGHDQETQYF	TGTGCCAGCAGAAAGGCGGGACACGACCAAGAGACCCAGTACTTC
TRBV10-1	NA	NA	TRBJ2-2	CASSEAGSGKGTGELFF	TGCGCCAGCAGTGAGGCGGGTTCAGGGAAAGGCACCGGGGAGCTGTTTTTT
TRBV2	NA	once	TRBJ2-6	CASSESSPGANVLTF	TGTGCCAGCAGTGAGAGTTCCCCCGGGGCCAACGTCCTGACTTTC
TRBV6-1	TRBD2	NA	TRBJ2-3	CASSDAGVDTQYF	TGTGCCAGCAGTGACGCGGGGGTTGATACGCAGTATTTT
TRBV28	NA	NA	TRBJ2-5	CASTLRDHKWRYF	TGTGCCAGCACACTTAGGGACCATAAGTGGCGGTACTTC
TRBV5-1	NA	NA	TRBJ2-2	CASSPGFSANTGELFF	TGCGCCAGCAGCCCTGGTTTCTCAGCGAACACCGGGGAGCTGTTTTTT
TRBV5-6	NA	NA	TRBJ1-2	CASSLRSIFTNYGYTF	TGTGCCAGCAGCTTGCGCAGCATCTTTACTAACTATGGCTACACCTTC
TRBV10-1	NA	NA	TRBJ2-3	CASSEYGGSTDTQYF	TGCGCCAGCAGTGAGTATGGCGGGAGCACAGATACGCAGTATTTT
TRBV10-3	TRBD1	NA	TRBJ1-2	CAISEFGQGDYGYTF	TGTGCCATCAGTGAGTTCGGACAGGGCGACTATGGCTACACCTTC
TRBV5-1	NA	NA	TRBJ1-4	CASRGQLNEKLFF	TGCGCCAGCAGAGGGCAGCTTAATGAAAAACTGTTTTTT
TRBV5-1	NA	NA	TRBJ1-3	CASSLASSGNTIYF	TGCGCCAGCAGCTTGGCCAGCTCTGGAAACACCATATATTTT
TRBV27	TRBD2	NA	TRBJ2-1	CASSLWRPGLGGNEQFF	TGTGCCAGCAGTTTATGGAGACCGGGACTAGGGGGTAATGAGCAGTTCTTC
TRBV7-6	TRBD1	NA	TRBJ1-4	CASSLSGGLTGELFF	TGTGCCAGCAGCTTAAGTGGGGGGTTGACAGGGGAACTGTTTTTT
TRBV19	TRBD1	NA	TRBJ1-1	CASIGTGDSEAFF	TGTGCCAGTATTGGGACAGGGGACTCTGAAGCTTTCTTT
TRBV5-4	TRBD1	NA	TRBJ2-7	CASTRTGGAEQYF	TGTGCCAGCACCCGGACAGGGGGCGCAGAGCAGTACTTC
TRBV18	NA	NA	TRBJ2-7	CASSPQQYEQYF	TGTGCCAGCTCACCCCAGCAATACGAGCAGTACTTC
TRBV7-6	TRBD1	NA	TRBJ2-1	CASSSREQGTTYNEQFF	TGTGCCAGCAGCTCCCGCGAACAGGGGACCACCTACAATGAGCAGTTCTTC
TRBV11-2	TRBD2	NA	TRBJ2-2	CASSPTSALAGELFF	TGTGCCAGCAGCCCTACTAGCGCTCTAGCCGGGGAGCTGTTTTTT